The following is a TCR beta chain sequence with its context. This specimen belongs to a study of T cell changes during pregnancy in multiple sclerosis. Produced via immunoSEQ multiplex PCR; TCRdb's table is partial and in-frame only. This table has some 95,000 clones, 92% appearing once. Trimming stripped 7 bases from V and 2 bases from J, with 12 bases between. Germline V gene sequence: CDR1 SEHNR, CDR2 FQNEAQ (reference sequence). This CDR3 contains 13 residues. The chain has TRBV7-9 and TRBJ2-7, with no clear D. The sequencing used peripheral blood, collected in the first trimester of pregnancy. The receptor was isolated from a female donor with multiple sclerosis, enrolled in a pregnancy study. Written as DNA, the CDR3 is TGTGCCAGCACCCTAGACGGTACCTACGAGCAGTACTTC. This translates into CASTLDGTYEQYF.